This T cell receptor (beta chain) was recorded in a study of blood T cell repertoires in COVID-19. Study as a whole: T cells, B-cell-depleted T cells, or PBMCs provided the cDNA or gDNA that served as material.

CDR3 length: 13 residues. V was trimmed by 4 bases and J by 4 bases, leaving 11 bases between them. Germline lookup yields CDR1 SGHKS and CDR2 YYEKEE (reference sequence). Original data processing: Amplified reference gene primers provided the basis for estimating nucleated cell counts. Profiled with immunoSEQ multiplex PCR; TCRdb holds only in-frame clones, not every one. V and J calls plus clone size are reproduced from that table; the DNA served to infer D and trimming. This sample yields about 98,000 clones, of which 87% are seen a single time; around 2% belongs to the top ten. This clonotype originated in a man over 45 with active COVID-19. The chain employs TRBV5-5 and TRBJ1-1; D might be TRBD1 (5 bases). Input material: peripheral blood. The CDR3 DNA follows: TGTGCCAGCAGCCCTGTAAGGGGCACTGAAGCTTTCTTT. This codes for CASSPVRGTEAFF. The whole variable domain, remainder taken from reference TRBV5-5 and TRBJ1-1, is DAGVTQSPTHLIKTRGQQVTLRCSPISGHKSVSWYQQVLGQGPQFIFQYYEKEERGRGNFPDRFSARQFPNYSSELNVNALLLGDSALYLCASSPVRGTEAFFGQGTRLTVV.